This note documents a single T cell receptor (beta chain) sequence. Its antigen is as yet unknown. This sample was included in a study of CXCR3-negative and CXCR3-positive naive CD8 T cells. Study summary: Across all libraries, TRB reads numbered some 140 million, with about 1.5 +/- 0.3 million in each library. Study results and caveats: TRBV-TRBJ usage was alike in naive CXCR3-negative and CXCR3-positive cells but differed in memory cells.

Sorts that each held 250,000 to 300,000 cells were run in triplicate for every CD8+ T cell subset. The authors gated naive CD8+ T cells as CD45RO-CCR7+CD27+CD95-. The CDR3 covers 14 residues. Germline-derived CDR1 and CDR2 are MDHEN and SYDVKM. The authors made the TRB cDNA libraries by 5' RACE using UMI labels. One entry per CDR3 protein, without DNA, is what TCRdb gives after re-calling the 5' RACE reads. The sample has under 85,000 distinct CDR3 sequences. The sequence was collected from a human donor in good health. Some clones in this sample may be carry-over from other donors' samples. V gene TRBV28 combines with J gene TRBJ2-3; the D call of TRBD1 rests on TCRdb alone, since no DNA is present to check it. Specimen: naive CXCR3- CD8+ T cells from blood. Subset given: CD45RO-CCR7+CD27+CD95- naive CD8+ T cells lacking CXCR3 (TNR3-). The CDR3 sequence is CASSPGLASDTQYF.